The rows below give T cell receptor beta chains drawn from one sample of a study of T cells in Graves' hyperthyroidism and ophthalmopathy. TCRdb passed the multiplex PCR reads through MiXCR, listing each CDR3 protein once. The sample shows around 450,000 distinct CDR3 sequences, roughly an eighth of them seen only once. The sample comprised blood. The receptors here all came from a woman aged 18-35 years with Graves' hyperthyroidism. The CDR3 runs from the conserved cysteine through the conserved F or W. The D gene is left open where the match is weak. The listing skips clone size in some rows; elsewhere it reads once, few, many or a size class.

d_gene: NA; j_gene: TRBJ1-1; abundance: many; len: 16; v_gene: TRBV7-8; CDR3aa: CASSLVAGRVNTEAFF; CDR3nt: TGTGCCAGCAGCTTAGTGGCGGGGAGGGTGAACACTGAAGCTTTCTTT
d_gene: NA; j_gene: TRBJ2-7; abundance: many; len: 13; v_gene: TRBV20-1; CDR3aa: CSARAGVGYEQYF; CDR3nt: TGCAGTGCTAGAGCGGGAGTAGGGTACGAGCAGTACTTC
d_gene: TRBD2; j_gene: TRBJ2-7; abundance: NA; len: 17; v_gene: TRBV29-1; CDR3aa: CSVEDPGLAGGPGEQYF; CDR3nt: TGCAGCGTTGAAGATCCGGGACTAGCGGGAGGGCCGGGCGAGCAGTACTTC
d_gene: NA; j_gene: TRBJ1-5; abundance: NA; len: 15; v_gene: TRBV4-3; CDR3aa: CASSQDLHSAPAQHF; CDR3nt: TGCGCCAGCAGCCAAGACCTTCACTCAGCCCCAGCCCAGCATTTT
d_gene: NA; j_gene: TRBJ1-6; abundance: NA; len: 14; v_gene: TRBV4-1; CDR3aa: CASSQSAFNSPLHF; CDR3nt: TGCGCCAGCAGCCAATCTGCATTTAATTCACCCCTCCACTTT
d_gene: NA; j_gene: TRBJ2-7; abundance: many; len: 15; v_gene: TRBV20-1; CDR3aa: CSARAADGRGYEQYF; CDR3nt: TGCAGTGCTAGAGCCGCCGATGGGAGAGGCTACGAGCAGTACTTC
d_gene: NA; j_gene: TRBJ2-7; abundance: many; len: 14; v_gene: TRBV28; CDR3aa: CASTFSGASYEQYF; CDR3nt: TGTGCCAGCACCTTTAGCGGAGCCTCCTACGAGCAGTACTTC
d_gene: TRBD2; j_gene: TRBJ2-7; abundance: NA; len: 19; v_gene: TRBV12-3/TRBV12-4; CDR3aa: CASSFGIGLAGGSSYEQYF; CDR3nt: TGTGCCAGCAGTTTTGGCATCGGACTAGCGGGAGGAAGCTCCTACGAGCAGTACTTC
d_gene: NA; j_gene: TRBJ1-2; abundance: many; len: 13; v_gene: TRBV28; CDR3aa: CASSVPPSYGYTF; CDR3nt: TGTGCCAGCAGCGTCCCCCCCAGCTATGGCTACACCTTC
d_gene: NA; j_gene: TRBJ2-7; abundance: NA; len: 14; v_gene: TRBV19; CDR3aa: CASSIGGAGYEQYF; CDR3nt: TGTGCCAGTAGTATAGGTGGGGCAGGATACGAGCAGTACTTC
d_gene: NA; j_gene: TRBJ2-5; abundance: few; len: 14; v_gene: TRBV20-1; CDR3aa: CSARGRGAQETQYF; CDR3nt: TGCAGTGCTAGAGGCCGGGGTGCACAAGAGACCCAGTACTTC
d_gene: NA; j_gene: TRBJ2-7; abundance: NA; len: 14; v_gene: TRBV20-1; CDR3aa: CSARNSREFYEQYF; CDR3nt: TGCAGTGCTAGAAATTCGCGCGAGTTCTACGAGCAGTACTTC
d_gene: TRBD1; j_gene: TRBJ2-5; abundance: few; len: 14; v_gene: TRBV7-9; CDR3aa: CASSLDRALETQYF; CDR3nt: TGTGCCAGCAGCTTGGACAGGGCATTGGAGACCCAGTACTTC
d_gene: NA; j_gene: TRBJ2-7; abundance: many; len: 15; v_gene: TRBV7-8; CDR3aa: CASSLGLASPYEQYF; CDR3nt: TGTGCCAGCAGCTTAGGCCTAGCGTCCCCCTACGAGCAGTACTTC
d_gene: NA; j_gene: TRBJ2-5; abundance: NA; len: 15; v_gene: TRBV5-4; CDR3aa: CASRNSLTGQETQYF; CDR3nt: TGTGCCAGCAGAAATAGCCTGACAGGCCAAGAGACCCAGTACTTC
d_gene: TRBD1; j_gene: TRBJ2-5; abundance: many; len: 13; v_gene: TRBV12-3/TRBV12-4; CDR3aa: CASTRTGMETQYF; CDR3nt: TGTGCCAGCACCCGGACAGGGATGGAGACCCAGTACTTC
d_gene: TRBD2; j_gene: TRBJ2-1; abundance: NA; len: 16; v_gene: TRBV12-3/TRBV12-4; CDR3aa: CASSIIAGEQSNEQFF; CDR3nt: TGTGCCAGCAGTATAATAGCGGGAGAACAATCCAATGAGCAGTTCTTC
d_gene: TRBD1; j_gene: TRBJ1-6; abundance: few; len: 14; v_gene: TRBV29-1; CDR3aa: CSVATTGGASPLHF; CDR3nt: TGCAGCGTTGCAACGACAGGGGGCGCTTCACCCCTCCACTTT
d_gene: NA; j_gene: TRBJ2-4; abundance: few; len: 14; v_gene: TRBV6-6; CDR3aa: CASSYRGGKNIQYF; CDR3nt: TGTGCCAGCAGTTACAGGGGAGGCAAAAACATTCAGTACTTC
d_gene: NA; j_gene: TRBJ1-2; abundance: many; len: 12; v_gene: TRBV6-1; CDR3aa: CASMTPSYGYTF; CDR3nt: TGTGCCAGTATGACACCCTCCTATGGCTACACCTTC
d_gene: NA; j_gene: TRBJ2-7; abundance: many; len: 14; v_gene: TRBV7-9; CDR3aa: CASAGTESSYEQYF; CDR3nt: TGTGCCAGCGCGGGTACAGAGTCCTCCTACGAGCAGTACTTC
d_gene: TRBD2; j_gene: TRBJ2-1; abundance: NA; len: 19; v_gene: TRBV20-1; CDR3aa: CSARGSGTSGGSSHNEQFF; CDR3nt: TGCAGTGCTAGAGGATCCGGGACTAGCGGGGGAAGCTCCCACAATGAGCAGTTCTTC
d_gene: TRBD1; j_gene: TRBJ1-3; abundance: NA; len: 14; v_gene: TRBV20-1; CDR3aa: CSASTGGIGNTIYF; CDR3nt: TGCAGTGCTAGTACAGGGGGGATAGGAAACACCATATATTTT
d_gene: TRBD2; j_gene: TRBJ2-3; abundance: NA; len: 14; v_gene: TRBV6-1; CDR3aa: CASSSSGTIDTQYF; CDR3nt: TGTGCCAGCAGTTCTAGCGGCACTATAGATACGCAGTATTTT
d_gene: NA; j_gene: TRBJ2-1; abundance: many; len: 13; v_gene: TRBV11-2; CDR3aa: CASSRVSYNEQFF; CDR3nt: TGTGCCAGCAGCCGAGTCTCCTACAATGAGCAGTTCTTC
d_gene: TRBD2; j_gene: TRBJ2-1; abundance: few; len: 14; v_gene: TRBV6-2/TRBV6-3; CDR3aa: CASISAGGYNEQFF; CDR3nt: TGTGCCAGCATTTCGGCGGGGGGATACAATGAGCAGTTCTTC
d_gene: TRBD1; j_gene: TRBJ1-5; abundance: once; len: 16; v_gene: TRBV12-3/TRBV12-4; CDR3aa: CASSFGTGLSNQPQHF; CDR3nt: TGTGCCAGCAGTTTCGGGACAGGGCTAAGCAATCAGCCCCAGCATTTT
d_gene: NA; j_gene: TRBJ2-3; abundance: NA; len: 12; v_gene: TRBV6-4; CDR3aa: CASSDSAATQYF; CDR3nt: TGTGCCAGCAGTGACTCGGCGGCTACGCAGTATTTT